This T cell receptor (beta chain) was captured in a study of blood T cell repertoires in COVID-19. Study-level information: Donors in the United States, Italy and Spain gave samples during acute or convalescent COVID-19.

Libraries were prepared by immunoSEQ multiplex PCR; TCRdb keeps only in-frame clonotypes and omits some of them. Of over 95,000 clones detected, 80% to 90% appear once; the ten largest clones hold roughly 19%. The V gene's germline CDR1 is LNHDA and CDR2 SQIVND (reference sequence). Trimming took 5 bases from V and 3 from J; bases not matched to a gene: 6. There are 14 residues in the CDR3. The chain is built from TRBV19 and TRBJ2-7; 8 nucleotides match TRBD1. This TCR was sampled from a human donor with acute or convalescent COVID-19. The donor label of this sample is uncertain. Sequenced sample: peripheral blood. CDR3 residues: CASSAGTGLYEQYF. The CDR3 DNA reads TGTGCCAGTAGTGCGGGGACAGGCCTCTACGAGCAGTACTTC.